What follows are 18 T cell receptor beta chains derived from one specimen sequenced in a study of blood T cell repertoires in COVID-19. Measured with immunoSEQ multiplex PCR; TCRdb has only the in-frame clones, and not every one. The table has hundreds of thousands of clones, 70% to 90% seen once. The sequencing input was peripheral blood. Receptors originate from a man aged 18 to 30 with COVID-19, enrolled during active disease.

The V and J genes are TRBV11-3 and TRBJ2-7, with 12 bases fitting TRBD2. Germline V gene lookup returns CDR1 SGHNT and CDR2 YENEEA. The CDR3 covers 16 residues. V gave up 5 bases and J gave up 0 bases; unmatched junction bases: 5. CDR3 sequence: CASSLGLAGYSYEQYF. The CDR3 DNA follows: TGTGCCAGCAGCCTAGGACTAGCGGGGTACTCCTACGAGCAGTACTTC.

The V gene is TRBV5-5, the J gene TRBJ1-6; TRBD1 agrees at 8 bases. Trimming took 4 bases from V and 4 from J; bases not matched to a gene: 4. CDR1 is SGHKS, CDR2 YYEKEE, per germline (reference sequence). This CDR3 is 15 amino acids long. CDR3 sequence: CASSVRQGYNSPLHF. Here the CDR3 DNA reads TGTGCCAGCAGCGTAAGACAGGGGTATAATTCACCCCTCCACTTT.

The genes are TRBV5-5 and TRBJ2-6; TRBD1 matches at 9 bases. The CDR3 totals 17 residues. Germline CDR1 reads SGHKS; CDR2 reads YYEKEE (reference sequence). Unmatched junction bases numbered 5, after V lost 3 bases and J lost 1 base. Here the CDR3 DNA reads TGTGCCAGCAGCTGGGGACAGGGACGATCTGGGGCCAACGTCCTGACTTTC. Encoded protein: CASSWGQGRSGANVLTF.

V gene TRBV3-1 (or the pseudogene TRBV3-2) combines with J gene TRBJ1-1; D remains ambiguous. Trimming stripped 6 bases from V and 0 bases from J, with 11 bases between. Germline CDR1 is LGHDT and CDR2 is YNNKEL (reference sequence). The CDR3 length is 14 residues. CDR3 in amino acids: CASRHGLLNTEAFF. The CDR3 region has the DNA TGTGCCAGCAGACACGGACTCTTGAACACTGAAGCTTTCTTT.

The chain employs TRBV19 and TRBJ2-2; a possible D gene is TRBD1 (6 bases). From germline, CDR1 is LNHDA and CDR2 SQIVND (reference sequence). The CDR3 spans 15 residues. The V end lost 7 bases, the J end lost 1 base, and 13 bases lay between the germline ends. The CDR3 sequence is CASTPGTLNTGELFF. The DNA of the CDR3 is TGTGCCAGTACTCCGGGGACATTGAACACCGGGGAGCTGTTTTTT.

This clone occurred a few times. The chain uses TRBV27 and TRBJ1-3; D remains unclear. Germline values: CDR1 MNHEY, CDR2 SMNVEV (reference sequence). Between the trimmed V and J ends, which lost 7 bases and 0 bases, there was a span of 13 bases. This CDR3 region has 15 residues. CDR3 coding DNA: TGTGCCAGCAAAAATTCACAGCACTCTGGAAACACCATATATTTT. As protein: CASKNSQHSGNTIYF.

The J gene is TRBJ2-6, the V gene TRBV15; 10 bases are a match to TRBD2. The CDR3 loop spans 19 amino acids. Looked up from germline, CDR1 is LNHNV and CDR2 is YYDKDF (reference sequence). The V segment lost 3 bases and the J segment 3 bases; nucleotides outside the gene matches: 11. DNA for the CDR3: TGTGCCACCAGCAGGGATCTAGCGGGAGCTTACTTTGGGGCCAACGTCCTGACTTTC. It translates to CATSRDLAGAYFGANVLTF.

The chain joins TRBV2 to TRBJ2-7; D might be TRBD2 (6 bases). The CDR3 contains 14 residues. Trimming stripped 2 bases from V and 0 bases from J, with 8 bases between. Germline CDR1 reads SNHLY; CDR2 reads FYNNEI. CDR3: CASSEYGGSYEQYF. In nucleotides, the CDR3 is TGTGCCAGCAGTGAATACGGGGGCTCCTACGAGCAGTACTTC. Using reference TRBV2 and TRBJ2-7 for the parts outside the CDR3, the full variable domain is EPEVTQTPSHQVTQMGQEVILRCVPISNHLYFYWYRQILGQKVEFLVSFYNNEISEKSEIFDDQFSVERPDGSNFTLKIRSTKLEDSAMYFCASSEYGGSYEQYFGPGTRLTVT.

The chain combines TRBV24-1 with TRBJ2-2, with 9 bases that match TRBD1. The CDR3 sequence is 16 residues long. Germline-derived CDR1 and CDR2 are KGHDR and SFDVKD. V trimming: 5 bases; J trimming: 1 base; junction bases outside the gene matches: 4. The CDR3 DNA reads TGTGCCACCAGTGCCCCGGGACAGGGGAACACCGGGGAGCTGTTTTTT. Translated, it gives CATSAPGQGNTGELFF.

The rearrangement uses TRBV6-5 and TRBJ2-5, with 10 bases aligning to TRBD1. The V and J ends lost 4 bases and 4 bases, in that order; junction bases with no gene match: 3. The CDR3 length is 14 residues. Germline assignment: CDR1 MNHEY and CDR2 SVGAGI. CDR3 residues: CASSWGDRGETQYF. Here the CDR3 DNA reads TGTGCCAGCAGTTGGGGGGACAGGGGAGAGACCCAGTACTTC.

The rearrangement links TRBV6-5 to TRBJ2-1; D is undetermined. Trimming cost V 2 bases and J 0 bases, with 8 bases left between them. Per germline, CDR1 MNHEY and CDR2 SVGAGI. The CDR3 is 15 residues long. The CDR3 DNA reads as TGTGCCAGCAGTTACATAGCTAGCTCCTACAATGAGCAGTTCTTC. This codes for CASSYIASSYNEQFF.

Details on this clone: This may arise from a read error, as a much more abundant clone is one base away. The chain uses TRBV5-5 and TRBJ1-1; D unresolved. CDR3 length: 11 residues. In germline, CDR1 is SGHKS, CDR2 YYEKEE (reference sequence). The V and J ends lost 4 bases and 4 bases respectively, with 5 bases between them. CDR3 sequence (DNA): TGTGCCAGCAGCCCGGGCACTGAAGCTTTCTTT. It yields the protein CASSPGTEAFF.

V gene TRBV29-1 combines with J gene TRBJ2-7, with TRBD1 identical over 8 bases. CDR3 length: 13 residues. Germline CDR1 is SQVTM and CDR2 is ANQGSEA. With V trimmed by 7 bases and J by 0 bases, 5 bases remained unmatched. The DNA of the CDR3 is TGCAGCGCCGCCGGGACAGGCTCCTACGAGCAGTACTTC. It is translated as CSAAGTGSYEQYF.

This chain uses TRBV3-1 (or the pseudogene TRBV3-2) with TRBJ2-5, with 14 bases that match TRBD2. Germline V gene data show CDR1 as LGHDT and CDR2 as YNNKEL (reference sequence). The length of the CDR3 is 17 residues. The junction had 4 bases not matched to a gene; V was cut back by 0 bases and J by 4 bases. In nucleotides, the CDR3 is TGTGCCAGCAGCCAAGAGACTAGCGGGAGGGCCAGAGAGACCCAGTACTTC. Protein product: CASSQETSGRARETQYF.

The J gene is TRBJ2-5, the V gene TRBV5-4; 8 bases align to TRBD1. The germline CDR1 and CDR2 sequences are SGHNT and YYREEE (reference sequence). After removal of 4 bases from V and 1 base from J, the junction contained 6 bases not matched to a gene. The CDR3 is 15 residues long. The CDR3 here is CASSRGQGPQETQYF. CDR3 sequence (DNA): TGTGCCAGCAGCCGAGGACAGGGCCCCCAAGAGACCCAGTACTTC.

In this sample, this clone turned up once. The CDR3 nucleotides are TGTGCCAGCAGTGAGTTGACTAGATACAATGAGCAGTTCTTC. Translating gives CASSELTRYNEQFF. The V and J genes are TRBV2 and TRBJ2-1, with D tentatively TRBD2 (6 bases). The CDR3 extends over 14 amino acids. V gave up 3 bases and J gave up 4 bases, with 10 bases separating them. From germline, CDR1 is SNHLY and CDR2 FYNNEI.

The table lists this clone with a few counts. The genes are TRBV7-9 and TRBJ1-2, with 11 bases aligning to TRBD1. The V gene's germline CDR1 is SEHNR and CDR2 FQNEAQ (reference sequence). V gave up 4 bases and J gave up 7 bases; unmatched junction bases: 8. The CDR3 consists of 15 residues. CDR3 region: CASSSRGQGALGYTF. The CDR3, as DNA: TGTGCCAGCAGCTCCCGAGGACAGGGGGCGCTTGGCTACACCTTC.

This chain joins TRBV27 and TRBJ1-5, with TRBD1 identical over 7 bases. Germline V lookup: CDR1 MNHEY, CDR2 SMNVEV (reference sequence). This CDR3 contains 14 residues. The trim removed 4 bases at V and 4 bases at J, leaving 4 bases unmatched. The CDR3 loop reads CASSSLQGNQPQHF. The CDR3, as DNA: TGTGCCAGCAGTTCCCTACAGGGGAATCAGCCCCAGCATTTT.